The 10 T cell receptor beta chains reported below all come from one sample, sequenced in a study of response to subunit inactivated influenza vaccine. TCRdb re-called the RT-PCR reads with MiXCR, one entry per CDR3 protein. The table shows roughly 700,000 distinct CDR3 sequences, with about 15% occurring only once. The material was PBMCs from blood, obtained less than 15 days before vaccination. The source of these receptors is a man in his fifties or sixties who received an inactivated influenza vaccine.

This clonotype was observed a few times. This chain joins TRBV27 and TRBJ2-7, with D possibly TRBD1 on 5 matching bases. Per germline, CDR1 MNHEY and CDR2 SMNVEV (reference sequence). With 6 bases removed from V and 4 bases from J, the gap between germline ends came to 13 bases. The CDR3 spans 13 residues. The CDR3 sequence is CASSRDKVYEQYF. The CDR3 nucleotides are TGTGCCAGCAGCAGGGATAAAGTTTACGAGCAGTACTTC.

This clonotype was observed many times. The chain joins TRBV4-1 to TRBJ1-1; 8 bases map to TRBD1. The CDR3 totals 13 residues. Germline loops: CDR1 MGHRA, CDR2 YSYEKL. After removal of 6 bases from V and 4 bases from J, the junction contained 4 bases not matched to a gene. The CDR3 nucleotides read TGCGCCAGCAGGTACAGGGGGTCCACTGAAGCTTTCTTT. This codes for CASRYRGSTEAFF.

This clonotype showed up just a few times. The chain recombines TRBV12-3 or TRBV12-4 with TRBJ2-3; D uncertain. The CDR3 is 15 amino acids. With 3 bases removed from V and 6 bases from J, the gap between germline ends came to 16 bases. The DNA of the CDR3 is TGTGCCAGCAGTTTCGAGAGGCTCTCCTGGGATACGCAGTATTTT. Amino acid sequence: CASSFERLSWDTQYF.

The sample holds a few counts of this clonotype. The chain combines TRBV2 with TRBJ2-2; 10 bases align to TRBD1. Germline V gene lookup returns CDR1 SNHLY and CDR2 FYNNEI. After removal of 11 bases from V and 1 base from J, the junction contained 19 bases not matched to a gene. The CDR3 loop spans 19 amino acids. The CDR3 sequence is CALRDGDRGLVWNTGELFF. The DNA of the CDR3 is TGTGCCCTCCGAGATGGGGACAGGGGTTTAGTGTGGAACACCGGGGAGCTGTTTTTT.

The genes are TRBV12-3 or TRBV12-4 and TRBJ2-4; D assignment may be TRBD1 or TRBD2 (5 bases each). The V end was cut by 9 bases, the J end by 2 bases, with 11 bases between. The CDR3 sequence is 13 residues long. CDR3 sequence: CASVGDTKNIQYF. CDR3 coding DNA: TGTGCCAGTGTGGGGGATACCAAAAACATTCAGTACTTC.

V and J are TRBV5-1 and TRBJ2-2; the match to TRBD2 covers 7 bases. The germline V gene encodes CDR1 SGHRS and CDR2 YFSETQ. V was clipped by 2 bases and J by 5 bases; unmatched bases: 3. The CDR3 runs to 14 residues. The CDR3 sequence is CASSFTGGTGELFF. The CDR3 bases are TGCGCCAGCAGCTTCACGGGGGGAACCGGGGAGCTGTTTTTT.

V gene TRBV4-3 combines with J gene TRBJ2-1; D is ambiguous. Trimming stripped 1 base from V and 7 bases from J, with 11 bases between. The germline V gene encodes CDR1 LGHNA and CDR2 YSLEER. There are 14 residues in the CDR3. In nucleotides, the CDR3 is TGCGCCAGCAGCCAAGCGTCCCCCACAAATGAGCAGTTCTTC. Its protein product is CASSQASPTNEQFF.

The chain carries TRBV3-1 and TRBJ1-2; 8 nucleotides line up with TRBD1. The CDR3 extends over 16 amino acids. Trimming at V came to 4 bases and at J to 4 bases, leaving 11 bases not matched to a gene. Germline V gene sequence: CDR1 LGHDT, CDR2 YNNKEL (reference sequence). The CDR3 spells CASSPVQGARAYGYTF. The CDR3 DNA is TGTGCCAGCAGCCCCGTTCAGGGGGCGCGAGCCTATGGCTACACCTTC.

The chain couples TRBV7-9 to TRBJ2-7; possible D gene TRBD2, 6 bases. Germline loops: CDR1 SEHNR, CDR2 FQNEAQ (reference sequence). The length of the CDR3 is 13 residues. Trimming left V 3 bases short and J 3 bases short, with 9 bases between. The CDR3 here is CASSLEGYYEQYF. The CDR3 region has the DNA TGTGCCAGCAGCTTGGAGGGGTACTACGAGCAGTACTTC.

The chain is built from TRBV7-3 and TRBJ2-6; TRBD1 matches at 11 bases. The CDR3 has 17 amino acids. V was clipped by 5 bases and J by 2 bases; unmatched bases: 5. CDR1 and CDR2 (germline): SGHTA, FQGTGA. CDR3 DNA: TGTGCCAGCAGCGCGGGACAGGGGGGCGCTGGGGCCAACGTCCTGACTTTC. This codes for CASSAGQGGAGANVLTF.